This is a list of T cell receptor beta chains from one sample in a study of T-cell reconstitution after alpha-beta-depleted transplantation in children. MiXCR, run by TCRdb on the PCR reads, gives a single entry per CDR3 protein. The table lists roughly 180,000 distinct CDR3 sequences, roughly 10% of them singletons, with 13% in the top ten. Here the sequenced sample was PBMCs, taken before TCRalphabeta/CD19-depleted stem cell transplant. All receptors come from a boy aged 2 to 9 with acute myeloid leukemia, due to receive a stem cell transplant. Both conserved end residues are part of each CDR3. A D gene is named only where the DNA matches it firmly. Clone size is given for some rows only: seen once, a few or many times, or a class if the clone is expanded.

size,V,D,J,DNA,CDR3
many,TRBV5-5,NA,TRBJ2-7,TGTGCCAGCAGCTTGGTGGCGGGGATACTCTACGAGCAGTACTTC,CASSLVAGILYEQYF
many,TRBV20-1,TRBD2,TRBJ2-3,TGCAGTGCTAGGATGACTAGCGGAAACACAGATACGCAGTATTTT,CSARMTSGNTDTQYF
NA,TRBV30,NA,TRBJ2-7,TGTGCCTGGAGTATCGGGGACTACGAGCAGTACTTC,CAWSIGDYEQYF
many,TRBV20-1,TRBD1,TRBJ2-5,TGCAGTGCCATTGGAGAGACAGGGAAAGAAGAGACCCAGTACTTC,CSAIGETGKEETQYF
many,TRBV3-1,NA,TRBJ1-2,TGTGCCAGCAGCCAAGATCTGGGGACCCCCCGCTACACCTTC,CASSQDLGTPRYTF
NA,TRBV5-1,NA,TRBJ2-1,TGTGCCAGCAGCTTGATAGGGTTTGATGGGCAGTTCTTC,CASSLIGFDGQFF
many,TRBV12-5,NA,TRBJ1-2,TGTGCTAGTGGTTTTTCCCAGGGAAGTGGCTACACCTTC,CASGFSQGSGYTF
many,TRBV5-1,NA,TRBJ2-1,TGCGCCAGCAGCTTGGGTCATAGTGAGTACAATGAGCAGTTCTTC,CASSLGHSEYNEQFF
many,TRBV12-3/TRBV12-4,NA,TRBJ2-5,TGTGCCAGCAGCACCACTGAGATGTACCAAGAGACCCAGTACTTC,CASSTTEMYQETQYF
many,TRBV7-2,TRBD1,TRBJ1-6,TGTGCCAGCAGCTCTTACAGGGGTTCCTATAATTCACCCCTCCACTTT,CASSSYRGSYNSPLHF
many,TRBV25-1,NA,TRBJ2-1,TGTGCCAGCAGGGGGGGGACACTCACGAGGAATGAGCAGTTCTTC,CASRGGTLTRNEQFF
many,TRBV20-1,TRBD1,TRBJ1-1,TGCAGTGCTAGAGATGGGACAGGGCCAGACACTGAAGCTTTCTTT,CSARDGTGPDTEAFF
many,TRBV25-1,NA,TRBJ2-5,TGTGCCAGCAGTGAATATCAGGAGACCCAGTACTTC,CASSEYQETQYF
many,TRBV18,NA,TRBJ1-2,TGTGCCAGCTCACCACTGACAGATTTTAACTATGGCTACACCTTC,CASSPLTDFNYGYTF
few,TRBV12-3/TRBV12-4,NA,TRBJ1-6,TGTGCCAGCAGTTTAGGGCAGGGAAATAATTCACCCCTCCACTTT,CASSLGQGNNSPLHF
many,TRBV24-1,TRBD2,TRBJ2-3,TGTGCCACCAGTGAAGCGGGGGGCACAGATACGCAGTATTTT,CATSEAGGTDTQYF
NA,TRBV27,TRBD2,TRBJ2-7,TGTGCCAGCAGCCATAGCGGGGACATCTCCTACGAGCAGTACTTC,CASSHSGDISYEQYF
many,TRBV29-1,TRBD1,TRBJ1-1,TGCAGCTTAGGGGGCGCAGGGAGCACTGAAGCTTTCTTT,CSLGGAGSTEAFF
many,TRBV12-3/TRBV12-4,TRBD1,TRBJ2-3,TGTGCCAGCAGAGCCGGGACAGGGTACACAGATACGCAGTATTTT,CASRAGTGYTDTQYF
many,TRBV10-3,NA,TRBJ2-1,TGTGCCATCAGTGAGTCAATGGATGAGCAGTTCTTC,CAISESMDEQFF
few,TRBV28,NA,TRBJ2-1,TGTGCCAGCAATATGGGCCTCGGGGATAGCTCCTACAATGAGCAGTTCTTC,CASNMGLGDSSYNEQFF
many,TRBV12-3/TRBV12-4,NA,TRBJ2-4,TGTGCCAGCAGTTTGGACAGAAACATTCAGTACTTC,CASSLDRNIQYF
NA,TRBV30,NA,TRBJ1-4,TGTGCCTGGAGTGTACATGAAAAACTGTTTTTT,CAWSVHEKLFF
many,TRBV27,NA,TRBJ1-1,TGTGCCAGCAGTCCGGTTCGGGGGACTGAAGCTTTCTTT,CASSPVRGTEAFF
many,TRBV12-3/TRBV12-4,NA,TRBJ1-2,TGTGCCAGCAGACTCGGAGGGAGCGGCTATGGCTACACCTTC,CASRLGGSGYGYTF
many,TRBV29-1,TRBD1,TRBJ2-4,TGCAGCGCCCAAGTGATACTACAGGGGGCGGCGGACATTCAGTACTTC,CSAQVILQGAADIQYF
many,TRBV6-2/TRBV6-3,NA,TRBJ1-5,TGTGCCAGCAGTAAGGGCCTGTCAGGGATCAATCAGCCCCAGCATTTT,CASSKGLSGINQPQHF
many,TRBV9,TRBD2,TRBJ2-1,TGTGCCAGCAGCGTAGGCGTAGCGGGAGGGCCGGCCTACAATGAGCAGTTCTTC,CASSVGVAGGPAYNEQFF
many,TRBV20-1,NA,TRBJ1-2,TGCAGTGCTAGAGATCACCGGGGTGGCTATGGCTACACCTTC,CSARDHRGGYGYTF
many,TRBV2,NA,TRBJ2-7,TGTGCCAGCAGTGAAGTAGTTCGCGAGCAGTACTTC,CASSEVVREQYF
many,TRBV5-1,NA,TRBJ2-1,TGCGCCAGCAGTCATCCTGGGGTTCAATACAATGAGCAGTTCTTC,CASSHPGVQYNEQFF
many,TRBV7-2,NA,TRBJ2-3,TGTGCCAGCAGCGTACGAAGGGTACCCTCCACAGATACGCAGTATTTT,CASSVRRVPSTDTQYF